This T cell receptor (beta chain) was found in a study of cytomegalovirus exposure and HLA in healthy donors. Germline CDR1 and CDR2: SGHRS and YFSETQ. The CDR3 has 15 amino acids. Trimming took off 1 base at V and 0 bases at J, with 10 bases between the two ends. The method was immunoSEQ multiplex PCR; TCRdb's version includes in-frame clones alone and lacks a portion of them. The table has 150,000 or so clones, approximately 86% seen once. What was sequenced was PBMCs. This chain links TRBV5-1 with TRBJ1-2; perhaps TRBD1 as D (6 bases). The clonotype was recovered from a man younger than 35 in good health and CMV-seropositive. CDR3 bases: TGCGCCAGCAGCTTGACAGGGCCCCCTAACTATGGCTACACCTTC. This translates into CASSLTGPPNYGYTF.